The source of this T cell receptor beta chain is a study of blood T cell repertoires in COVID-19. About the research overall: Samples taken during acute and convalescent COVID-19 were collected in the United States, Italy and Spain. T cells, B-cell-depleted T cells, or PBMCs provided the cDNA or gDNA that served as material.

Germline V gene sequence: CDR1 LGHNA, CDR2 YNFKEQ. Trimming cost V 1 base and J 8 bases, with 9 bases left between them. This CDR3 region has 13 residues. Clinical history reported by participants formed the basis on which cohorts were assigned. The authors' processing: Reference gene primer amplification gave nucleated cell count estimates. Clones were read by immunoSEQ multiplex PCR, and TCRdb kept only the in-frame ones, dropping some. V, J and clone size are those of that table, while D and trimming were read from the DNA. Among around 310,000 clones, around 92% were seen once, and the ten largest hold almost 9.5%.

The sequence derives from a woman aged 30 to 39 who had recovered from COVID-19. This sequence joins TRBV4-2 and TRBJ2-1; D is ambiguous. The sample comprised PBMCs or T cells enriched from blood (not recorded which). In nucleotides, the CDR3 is TGTGCCAGCAGCCAAGCAGTAGCATATGAGCAGTTCTTC. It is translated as CASSQAVAYEQFF.